A selection of T cell receptor beta chains follows, all from one sample in a study of T cell responses to AZD1222 COVID-19 vaccine. TCRdb keeps only in-frame clones here, not all; method: immunoSEQ multiplex PCR. The sample has 150,000 or so clones; 92% are singletons. The sample consisted of peripheral blood, taken on day 0 of AZD1222 vaccination. Receptors originate from an adult in good health. Each CDR3 is given with its conserved first and last residue. The D gene is left open where the match is weak. Size is stated for part of the rows, as once, few or many counts, or as a class when the clone is expanded.

d_call j_call clone_size v_call cdr3_nt cdr3_aa
TRBD2 TRBJ2-1 NA TRBV10-1 TGCGCCAGCAGTGGGCAGGGTACTAGCGGGGGGGCCGCCTACAATGAGCAGTTCTTC CASSGQGTSGGAAYNEQFF
NA TRBJ2-5 NA TRBV5-1 TGCGCCAGCAGCCTCGACAGTACCCAAGAGACCCAGTACTTC CASSLDSTQETQYF
TRBD1 TRBJ1-1 few TRBV5-1 TGCGCCAGCAGCCCGCGGGGAGGGGGCGGTATTAGGACTGAAGCTTTCTTT CASSPRGGGGIRTEAFF
NA TRBJ1-2 NA TRBV9 TGTGCCAGCAGCGTAGCGTCCGGAAATATCTATGGCTACACCTTC CASSVASGNIYGYTF
NA TRBJ2-5 few TRBV6-5 TGTGCCAGCAGACACCTGACAGGAGCCGGGGAGACCCAGTACTTC CASRHLTGAGETQYF
NA TRBJ2-7 NA TRBV7-9 TGTGCCAGCAGCTCCACGTCAACAGTCTACGAGCAGTACTTC CASSSTSTVYEQYF
NA TRBJ1-3 NA TRBV6-5 TGTGCCAGCAGTTACTCGAGGGGTAGCTCTGGAAACACCATATATTTT CASSYSRGSSGNTIYF
NA TRBJ1-1 NA TRBV15 TGTGCCACCAGCAGGTGGGCCCCTAACACTGAAGCTTTCTTT CATSRWAPNTEAFF
TRBD2 TRBJ2-3 NA TRBV5-4 TGTGCCAGCAGGTCAGCGGGGGGGCCGGTGACAGATACGCAGTATTTT CASRSAGGPVTDTQYF
NA TRBJ1-1 NA TRBV18 TGTGCCAGCTCTCCCGTCGGGGGGACTGAAGCTTTCTTT CASSPVGGTEAFF
NA TRBJ2-3 once TRBV2 TGTGCCAGCAGGGGGACACCTAGCACAGATACGCAGTATTTT CASRGTPSTDTQYF
TRBD1 TRBJ1-2 NA TRBV4-2 TGTGCCAGCAGCCAAGAGGGACAGACCAGCTATGGCTACACCTTC CASSQEGQTSYGYTF
NA TRBJ2-3 few TRBV5-4 TGTGCCAGCAGTTCGGACTCCAATAGACCCGTAGATACGCAGTATTTT CASSSDSNRPVDTQYF
NA TRBJ2-4 NA TRBV28 TGTGCCAGCAGTTTGTCGGGGGTGGACATTCAGTACTTC CASSLSGVDIQYF
TRBD1 TRBJ2-7 NA TRBV19 TGTGCCAGTAGCCCGGGACAGGGGGTCCACGAGCAGTACTTC CASSPGQGVHEQYF
TRBD1 TRBJ2-5 NA TRBV7-7 TGTGCCAGCAGCCCAGGGGGACACCCGTCGGAGACCCAGTACTTC CASSPGGHPSETQYF
NA TRBJ2-7 NA TRBV29-1 TGCAGCGTCCGCGGAGGGATGAGGGGCACCTCCTACGAGCAGTACTTC CSVRGGMRGTSYEQYF
NA TRBJ2-5 NA TRBV18 TGTGCCAGCTCACCTAACCGGGACTCACAAGAGACCCAGTACTTC CASSPNRDSQETQYF